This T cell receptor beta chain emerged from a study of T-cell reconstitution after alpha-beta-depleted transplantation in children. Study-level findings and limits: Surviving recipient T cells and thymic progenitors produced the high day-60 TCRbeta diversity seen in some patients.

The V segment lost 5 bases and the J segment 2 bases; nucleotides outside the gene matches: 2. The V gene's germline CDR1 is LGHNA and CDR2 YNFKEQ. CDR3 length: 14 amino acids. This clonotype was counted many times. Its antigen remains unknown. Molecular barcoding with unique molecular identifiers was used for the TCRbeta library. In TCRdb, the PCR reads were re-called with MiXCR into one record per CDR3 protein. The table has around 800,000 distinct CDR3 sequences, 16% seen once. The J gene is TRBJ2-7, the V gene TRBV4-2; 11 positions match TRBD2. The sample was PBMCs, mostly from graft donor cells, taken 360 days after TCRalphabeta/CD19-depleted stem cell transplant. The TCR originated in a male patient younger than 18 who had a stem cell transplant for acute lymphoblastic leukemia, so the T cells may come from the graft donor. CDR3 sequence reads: CASSGTSGTYEQYF. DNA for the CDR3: TGTGCCAGCAGCGGGACTAGCGGAACCTACGAGCAGTACTTC.